Detailed here is one T cell receptor beta chain. The data derive from a study of blood T cell repertoires in COVID-19. The protocol was immunoSEQ multiplex PCR, while the TCRdb copy is restricted to in-frame clones and leaves out a portion. The sample has tens of thousands of clones, about 90% seen once. Germline CDR1 SGHAT, CDR2 FQNNGV. The length of the CDR3 is 19 residues. Trimming left V 5 bases short and J 0 bases short, with 22 bases between. The chain links TRBV11-2 to TRBJ2-2; maybe TRBD2 (7 bases). What was sequenced was peripheral blood. This clonotype was sampled from a human donor in a cohort sampled during active COVID-19. CDR3 residues: CASSLTGRGPEANTGELFF. The CDR3 DNA is TGTGCCAGCAGCCTAACGGGGCGGGGGCCCGAAGCGAACACCGGGGAGCTGTTTTTT.